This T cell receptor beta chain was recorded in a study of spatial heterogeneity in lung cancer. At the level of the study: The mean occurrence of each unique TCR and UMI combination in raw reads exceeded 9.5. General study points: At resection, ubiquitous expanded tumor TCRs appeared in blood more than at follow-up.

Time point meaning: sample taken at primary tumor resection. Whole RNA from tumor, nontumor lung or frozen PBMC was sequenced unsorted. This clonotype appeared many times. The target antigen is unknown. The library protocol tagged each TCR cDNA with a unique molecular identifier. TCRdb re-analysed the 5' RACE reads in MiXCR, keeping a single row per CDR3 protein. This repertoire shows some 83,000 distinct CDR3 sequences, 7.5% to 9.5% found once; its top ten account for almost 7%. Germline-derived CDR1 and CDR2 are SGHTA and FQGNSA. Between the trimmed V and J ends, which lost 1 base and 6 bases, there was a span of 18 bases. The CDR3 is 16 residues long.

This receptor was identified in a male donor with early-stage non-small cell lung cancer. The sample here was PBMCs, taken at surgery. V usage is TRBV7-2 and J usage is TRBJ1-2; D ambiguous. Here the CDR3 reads CASSLVGRRRDHGYTF. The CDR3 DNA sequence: TGTGCCAGCAGCTTAGTAGGAAGACGGCGGGATCATGGCTACACCTTC.